One sample yielded the 28 T cell receptor beta chains listed below, sequenced in a study of persistence of HIV-infected CD4 T cells. This was the immunoSEQ version 4 assay in survey mode. Clones were read by immunoSEQ multiplex PCR, and TCRdb kept only the in-frame ones, dropping some. Of about 40,000 clones listed, 70% to 80% are singletons. An overlapping HIV-1 Gag peptide pool stimulated these cells at 1 ug/peptide/mL. CD40L/CD69 double-negative CD45RO-high memory CD4+ T cells were collected. No cognate antigen is known for these TCRs. The specimen was CD4+ T cells sorted from PBMCs after approximately 18-hour stimulation, collected from a patient who received antiretroviral therapy. These receptors were taken from an adult man with HIV who was CMV-seropositive.

This rearrangement joins TRBV19 to TRBJ2-5, with 8 bases aligning to TRBD1. The CDR3 spans 13 residues. Per the germline V gene, CDR1 is LNHDA and CDR2 is SQIVND (reference sequence). With 1 base clipped from V and 8 bases from J, the junction kept 3 bases outside the gene matches. Here the CDR3 reads CASSIVGTGTQYF. The CDR3 DNA sequence: TGTGCCAGTAGTATAGTAGGGACAGGAACCCAGTACTTC.

This clone was observed a few times. This chain uses TRBV9 with TRBJ2-2; 9 bases are shared with TRBD2. The ends lost 4 bases at V and 6 bases at J; junction bases unmatched: 13. CDR1 and CDR2 from the germline V gene are SGDLS and YYNGEE. The CDR3 runs to 17 residues. This CDR3 is CASSPQTSGPRSGELFF. In nucleotides, the CDR3 is TGTGCCAGCAGCCCCCAGACTAGCGGCCCTCGGTCCGGGGAGCTGTTTTTT. Variable domain in full (rest from reference TRBV9 and TRBJ2-2): DSGVTQTPKHLITATGQRVTLRCSPRSGDLSVYWYQQSLDQGLQFLIQYYNGEERAKGNILERFSAQQFPDLHSELNLSSLELGDSALYFCASSPQTSGPRSGELFFGEGSRLTVL.

The CDR3 DNA is TGTGCAAGTCGCCCTCCGACGCCTTACCGGGAGACCCAGTACTTC. It yields the protein CASRPPTPYRETQYF. The chain uses TRBV12-2 and TRBJ2-5. TRBV12-2 is reported as a pseudogene. The CDR3 spans 15 residues.

The chain combines TRBV6-5 with TRBJ2-7; D perhaps matches TRBD1 (9 bases). The CDR3 runs 13 residues. The V gene's germline CDR1 is MNHEY and CDR2 SVGAGI. The V and J ends lost 6 bases and 7 bases respectively, with 16 bases between them. CDR3 amino acids: CASSGGGTGEQYF. CDR3 coding DNA: TGTGCCAGCAGCGGGGGGGGGACAGGGGAGCAGTACTTC.

The rearrangement uses TRBV7-6 and TRBJ2-3; the match to TRBD1 covers 7 bases. Germline CDR1 is SGHVS and CDR2 is FNYEAQ. The CDR3 contains 15 residues. V dropped 5 bases and J dropped 3; count of bases not matched to a gene: 8. The CDR3 DNA follows: TGTGCCAGCAGCCTAGGACAGGTCAAAACAGATACGCAGTATTTT. Residues: CASSLGQVKTDTQYF. Based on the CDR3 plus reference TRBV7-6 and TRBJ2-3, the full variable domain is GAGVSQSPRYKVTKRGQDVALRCDPISGHVSLYWYRQALGQGPEFLTYFNYEAQQDKSGLPNDRFSAERPEGSISTLTIQRTEQRDSAMYRCASSLGQVKTDTQYFGPGTRLTVL.

The rearrangement uses TRBV5-1 and TRBJ1-4; the match to TRBD1 covers 9 bases. The CDR3 has 17 amino acids. CDR1 and CDR2 (germline): SGHRS, YFSETQ. The V gene end was trimmed by 3 bases and the J gene end by 8 bases; junction bases not matched to a gene: 14. The CDR3 reads CASSSGQGYPSSEKLFF. Written as DNA, the CDR3 is TGCGCCAGCAGCTCGGGACAGGGTTACCCAAGTTCGGAAAAACTGTTTTTT.

This rearrangement joins TRBV4-2 to TRBJ2-1; 8 bases line up with TRBD2. The CDR3 loop spans 17 amino acids. Germline values: CDR1 LGHNA, CDR2 YNFKEQ. V dropped 4 bases and J dropped 5; count of bases not matched to a gene: 13. The DNA for the CDR3 is TGTGCCAGCAGCCCCGGGAGGGGGGCGGGAGAGGACAATGAGCAGTTCTTC. Translated, it gives CASSPGRGAGEDNEQFF.

This chain uses TRBV28 with TRBJ1-3, with TRBD1 as a possible D gene (6 bases). CDR3 length equals 14 residues. Germline V gene data show CDR1 as MDHEN and CDR2 as SYDVKM. Trimming removed 4 bases at V and 3 bases at J, with 10 bases between. The CDR3, as DNA: TGTGCCAGCAGTTACCACAGGGATGGAAACACCATATATTTT. Translating it yields CASSYHRDGNTIYF.

In its sample, this clone is medium-sized (0.01 to 0.1%). This sequence joins TRBV3-1 (or the pseudogene TRBV3-2) and TRBJ2-5, with no clear D. Germline V gene lookup returns CDR1 LGHDT and CDR2 YNNKEL (reference sequence). V was pared by 1 base and J by 5 bases, with 8 bases between. The length of the CDR3 is 13 residues. The CDR3 sequence: CASSQVDGETQYF. CDR3 in DNA: TGTGCCAGCAGCCAAGTGGACGGGGAGACCCAGTACTTC.

V usage is TRBV30 and J usage is TRBJ1-2; D is uncertain. Germline V gene lookup returns CDR1 GTSNPN and CDR2 SVGIG (reference sequence). Trimming removed 1 base at V and 3 bases at J, with 12 bases between. CDR3 size: 14 residues. The CDR3 loop is CAWSAALGDYGYTF. CDR3 nucleotide sequence: TGTGCCTGGAGTGCGGCTCTCGGGGACTATGGCTACACCTTC.

The rearrangement links TRBV11-3 to TRBJ2-2, with 7 bases aligning to TRBD1. Trimming cost V 0 bases and J 3 bases; bases outside gene matches: 4. The CDR3 loop spans 16 amino acids. Germline CDR1 and CDR2: SGHNT and YENEEA. The CDR3 protein is CASSLEGGWDTGELFF. The CDR3 nucleotides read TGTGCCAGCAGCTTAGAAGGGGGCTGGGACACCGGGGAGCTGTTTTTT.

This clone showed up just a few times. This chain links TRBV28 with TRBJ1-4; weak D call: TRBD1 (6 bases). Per germline, CDR1 MDHEN and CDR2 SYDVKM. The CDR3 has 14 amino acids. V was pared by 2 bases and J by 7 bases, with 11 bases between. The CDR3 is CASSLGGPGEKLFF. The CDR3 DNA is TGTGCCAGCAGTTTAGGGGGGCCCGGTGAAAAACTGTTTTTT.

This rearrangement joins TRBV12-3 or TRBV12-4 to TRBJ2-5; either TRBD1 or TRBD2 may supply D (6 bases each). Trimming pared 5 bases from V and 9 bases from J, leaving 16 bases between. The CDR3 spans 13 residues. The CDR3 protein is CASSTGLSGAQYF. DNA for the CDR3: TGTGCCAGCAGTACGGGACTGTCAGGGGCCCAGTACTTC.

The chain employs TRBV6-1 and TRBJ1-2; D is perhaps TRBD1 (5 bases). Trimming removed 3 bases from V and 6 bases from J, with 14 bases in between. There are 14 residues in the CDR3. Germline CDR1 and CDR2: MNHNS and SASEGT. CDR3 in DNA: TGTGCCAGCAGTGAGGGACGGCCTTCTAATGGCTACACCTTC. Translation gives CASSEGRPSNGYTF.

The chain is built from TRBV9 and TRBJ1-2, with D possibly TRBD1 on 6 matching bases. Trimming removed 1 base at V and 6 bases at J, with 10 bases between. The germline V gene encodes CDR1 SGDLS and CDR2 YYNGEE. The CDR3 has 13 residues. CDR3 in DNA: TGTGCCAGCAGCGTACACCAGGGGAATGGCTACACCTTC. Amino acid sequence: CASSVHQGNGYTF.

The J gene is TRBJ2-1, the V gene TRBV11-3; 7 bases fit TRBD1. The trim removed 4 bases at V and 6 bases at J, leaving 6 bases unmatched. The CDR3 has 14 residues. The germline V gene has CDR1 SGHNT and CDR2 YENEEA. CDR3 region: CASSSTGLLNEQFF. CDR3 nucleotides: TGTGCCAGCAGCTCGACAGGGTTACTCAATGAGCAGTTCTTC.

The V call is TRBV6-2 or TRBV6-3, the J call TRBJ2-1; D unresolved. This CDR3 is 15 amino acids long. The germline V and J ends were trimmed by 1 base and 4 bases, with 11 bases remaining between them. Germline assignment: CDR1 MNHEY and CDR2 SVGEGT. The CDR3 protein is CASSYLLRGYNEQFF. The CDR3 region has the DNA TGTGCCAGCAGTTACTTACTTCGAGGATACAATGAGCAGTTCTTC.

This sequence joins TRBV6-5 and TRBJ2-3; D is ambiguous. Looked up from germline, CDR1 is MNHEY and CDR2 is SVGAGI. The CDR3 spans 12 residues. Trimming cost V 6 bases and J 2 bases, with 6 bases left between them. In DNA form, the CDR3 reads TGTGCCAGCAGCGAGAACACAGATACGCAGTATTTT. Translation gives CASSENTDTQYF.

The rearrangement uses TRBV25-1 and TRBJ2-3, with 12 nucleotides matching TRBD2. The CDR3 sequence is 15 residues long. Trimming took 6 bases from V and 2 from J; bases not matched to a gene: 3. Germline V lookup: CDR1 MGHDK, CDR2 SYGVNS. The CDR3 here is CASSLAGGNTDTQYF. Written as DNA, the CDR3 is TGTGCCAGCAGCCTAGCGGGGGGGAACACAGATACGCAGTATTTT. Based on the CDR3 plus reference TRBV25-1 and TRBJ2-3, the full variable domain is EADIYQTPRYLVIGTGKKITLECSQTMGHDKMYWYQQDPGMELHLIHYSYGVNSTEKGDLSSESTVSRIRTEHFPLTLESARPSHTSQYLCASSLAGGNTDTQYFGPGTRLTVL.

The J gene is TRBJ2-3, the V gene TRBV19, with TRBD2 matching over 14 bases. V lost 4 bases to trimming and J lost 6 bases; unmatched junction nucleotides: 6. The CDR3 consists of 16 residues. From germline, CDR1 is LNHDA and CDR2 SQIVND (reference sequence). CDR3 region: CASSKTSGGAQDTQYF. CDR3 sequence (DNA): TGTGCCAGTAGTAAGACTAGCGGGGGGGCCCAGGATACGCAGTATTTT.

The V and J genes are TRBV3-1 (or the pseudogene TRBV3-2) and TRBJ2-4; TRBD2 might be the D (5 bases). Germline assignment: CDR1 LGHDT and CDR2 YNNKEL (reference sequence). The CDR3 consists of 18 residues. Trimming pared 4 bases from V and 3 bases from J, leaving 22 bases between. In DNA form, the CDR3 reads TGTGCCAGCAGCCGAATTTCTAGCAATTCCCTCCGCAAAAACATTCAGTACTTC. It specifies CASSRISSNSLRKNIQYF.

In its sample, this clone was seen once. This chain links TRBV5-5 with TRBJ2-7; TRBD1 matches 9 bases. Trimming at V came to 0 bases and at J to 6 bases, leaving 7 bases not matched to a gene. This CDR3 has 15 amino acids. Germline CDR1 SGHKS, CDR2 YYEKEE (reference sequence). The CDR3 DNA reads as TGTGCCAGCAGCTTGGATGGCCGGACAGGGGTCGAGCAGTACTTC. This translates into CASSLDGRTGVEQYF.

This clone was seen more than once but under ten times. This chain connects TRBV7-9 to TRBJ1-2; D not resolved. V shed 5 bases and J shed 4 bases, with 17 bases lying between them. There are 15 residues in the CDR3. Germline V CDR1 and CDR2: SEHNR, FQNEAQ (reference sequence). The CDR3 DNA reads as TGTGCCAGCAGCGTACCTGGCCGCGCTTCCTATGGCTACACCTTC. Residues: CASSVPGRASYGYTF.

This rearrangement joins TRBV27 to TRBJ2-7; D is possibly TRBD1 or TRBD2 (5 bases each). Germline assignment: CDR1 MNHEY and CDR2 SMNVEV (reference sequence). Trimming pared 2 bases from V and 0 bases from J, leaving 17 bases between. This CDR3 has 17 amino acids. The chain's CDR3 is CASSLAGTGRSSYEQYF. The CDR3 DNA sequence: TGTGCCAGCAGTTTAGCGGGTACAGGAAGAAGCTCCTACGAGCAGTACTTC.

The J gene is TRBJ1-5, the V gene TRBV6-5; 9 nucleotides align to TRBD1. V gave up 5 bases and J gave up 1 base; unmatched junction bases: 3. The CDR3 has 15 amino acids. Germline CDR1 reads MNHEY; CDR2 reads SVGAGI. The CDR3 bases are TGTGCCAGCAGTCTCGGACAGGGGAGCAATCAGCCCCAGCATTTT. Residues: CASSLGQGSNQPQHF.

This clone has a handful of counts. The chain has TRBV12-3 or TRBV12-4 and TRBJ1-3, with D uncertain. Trimming removed 6 bases from V and 0 bases from J, with 6 bases in between. The CDR3 has 13 amino acids. CDR3 bases: TGTGCCAGCAGCCTAACCTCTGGAAACACCATATATTTT. The encoded protein is CASSLTSGNTIYF.

This clone was detected only once. Here the CDR3 DNA reads TGCGCCAGCAGCTTGGGGAGCACAGGCCCCGAGACCCAGTACTTC. Translation: CASSLGSTGPETQYF. The rearrangement links TRBV5-1 to TRBJ2-5; tentative D call: TRBD1 (5 bases). The ends were cut back, 0 bases at V and 5 bases at J, with 14 bases in the middle. The CDR3 totals 15 residues. Germline V gives CDR1 SGHRS, CDR2 YFSETQ.

This rearrangement joins TRBV11-2 to TRBJ2-2; 8 nucleotides agree with TRBD2. Per germline, CDR1 SGHAT and CDR2 FQNNGV. The CDR3 totals 19 residues. Losses at the gene ends were 1 base for V and 0 bases for J; bases not matched to a gene: 10. This chain's CDR3 is CASSLGLAGGMSNTGELFF. For the CDR3, the DNA is TGTGCCAGCAGCTTAGGGTTGGCGGGGGGCATGTCGAACACCGGGGAGCTGTTTTTT.